Presented here are 27 T cell receptor beta chains from one specimen sequenced in a study of T cells in Graves' hyperthyroidism and ophthalmopathy. Using RNA transcripts as the source, TCR beta CDR3 regions were amplified. Carried out on the TCR CDR3, a first-round RT-PCR used the HTBI primer set. TCRdb re-called the multiplex PCR reads with MiXCR, one entry per CDR3 protein. Among a few hundred thousand distinct CDR3 sequences, under 15% were seen once, and the ten largest hold less than 20%. Input material: blood. The receptors were gathered from a woman younger than 30 with Graves' hyperthyroidism.

The rearrangement links TRBV5-8 to TRBJ2-7, with TRBD2 matching 15 bases. The V and J ends lost 5 bases and 0 bases, in that order; junction bases with no gene match: 12. The germline CDR1 and CDR2 sequences are SGHTS and YDEGEE. The CDR3 contains 19 residues. The CDR3 nucleotides read TGTGCCAGCAGAAAAGGACCGGGACTAGCGGGAGGACTCTCCTACGAGCAGTACTTC. It is translated as CASRKGPGLAGGLSYEQYF.

This clonotype was observed at least ten times. The CDR3 DNA reads TGTGCCAGCAGCCAGCAGGAACTAGCGGGATCTGGGGAGCAGTTCTTC. This codes for CASSQQELAGSGEQFF. This chain joins TRBV3-1 and TRBJ2-1; 10 bases match TRBD2. Germline CDR1 reads LGHDT; CDR2 reads YNNKEL (reference sequence). The CDR3 has 16 amino acids. The V and J ends lost 3 bases and 10 bases, in that order; junction bases with no gene match: 12.

This clonotype was observed many times. V usage is TRBV10-3 and J usage is TRBJ1-1, with a weak D call TRBD1 (6 bases). Germline CDR1 and CDR2: ENHRY and SYGVKD. Trimming removed 10 bases from V and 0 bases from J, with 15 bases in between. The CDR3 length is 14 residues. CDR3 bases: TGTGCCACAGGCGGACAGAGAATGAACACTGAAGCTTTCTTT. It encodes CATGGQRMNTEAFF.

This clonotype has only a few counts. The V and J genes are TRBV12-5 and TRBJ2-1, with 11 positions matching TRBD2. Germline loops: CDR1 LGHNT, CDR2 FRNRAP. The CDR3 sequence is 15 residues long. V trimming: 11 bases; J trimming: 6 bases; junction bases outside the gene matches: 12. The CDR3: CAGALTSGRINEQFF. Written as DNA, the CDR3 is TGTGCTGGTGCCCTCACTAGCGGGAGAATCAATGAGCAGTTCTTC.

As concerns this clonotype: A much larger clone differs from this one at a single base, so this may be a read error. This sequence joins TRBV20-1 and TRBJ2-7, with TRBD2 matching 14 bases. Per the germline V gene, CDR1 is DFQATT and CDR2 is SNEGSKA (reference sequence). This CDR3 comprises 15 residues. V lost 3 bases to trimming and J lost 7 bases; unmatched junction nucleotides: 8. CDR3 region: CSASSGTSGGDEQYF. The CDR3 DNA is TGCAGTGCTAGCTCAGGGACTAGCGGGGGCGATGAGCAGTACTTC.

CDR3 sequence reads: CASSLGRFGTSGSGHEQFF. CDR3 nucleotide sequence: TGTGCCAGCAGCTTAGGTCGCTTCGGGACTAGCGGGAGTGGGCATGAGCAGTTCTTC. The chain couples TRBV11-2 to TRBJ2-1, with 14 bases identical to TRBD2. Germline trimming cut 1 base from V and 8 bases from J; bases unmatched to any gene: 13. Looked up from germline, CDR1 is SGHAT and CDR2 is FQNNGV. The CDR3 is 19 amino acids.

Many counts were recorded for this clonotype. This chain uses TRBV27 with TRBJ1-4, with unresolved D. Germline-derived CDR1 and CDR2 are MNHEY and SMNVEV (reference sequence). V lost 2 bases and J lost 12, with 16 bases in between. CDR3 size: 14 residues. The CDR3 nucleotides are TGTGCCAGCAGTTTAGGGAGGTCAGGAAATGAACTGTTTTTT. Translated: CASSLGRSGNELFF.

This clonotype occurred a few times. The chain employs TRBV24-1 and TRBJ1-1; TRBD1 matches 9 bases. Unmatched junction bases numbered 10, after V lost 7 bases and J lost 11 bases. There are 13 residues in the CDR3. Germline CDR1 reads KGHDR; CDR2 reads SFDVKD. CDR3 protein: CATRGTGQPGAFF. CDR3 nucleotide sequence: TGTGCCACCAGAGGGACAGGGCAACCGGGCGCTTTCTTT.

Ten or more counts support this clonotype. In DNA, the CDR3 is TGTGCCAGCAGTTTTCTAGCGGGAGCAACAGATACGCAGTATTTT. Translating it yields CASSFLAGATDTQYF. The rearrangement uses TRBV27 and TRBJ2-3, with 10 bases matching TRBD2. The CDR3 runs 15 residues. Germline CDR1 reads MNHEY; CDR2 reads SMNVEV (reference sequence). Trimming removed 3 bases from V and 3 bases from J; junction bases left unmatched: 3.

The genes are TRBV6-1 and TRBJ1-1; D not certain. The CDR3 length is 13 residues. Between the trimmed V and J ends, which lost 8 bases and 1 base, there was a span of 11 bases. Germline V lookup: CDR1 MNHNS, CDR2 SASEGT. This chain's CDR3 is CASSKVWNTEAFF. Here the CDR3 DNA reads TGTGCCAGCTCTAAGGTCTGGAACACTGAAGCTTTCTTT.

On this clonotype: This may stem from a read error, because a much larger clone lies one nucleotide away. V gene TRBV5-4 combines with J gene TRBJ2-5; D may be TRBD2 (6 bases). Germline CDR1 reads SGHNT; CDR2 reads YYREEE (reference sequence). Trimming shortened V by 4 bases and J by 9 bases, and 19 bases separated the two germline ends. The CDR3 is 14 amino acids. In DNA, the CDR3 is TGTGCCAGCAGCCTTGTCCTCGGGAGTGAGGCCCAGTACTTC. Translation gives CASSLVLGSEAQYF. Full variable domain (rest looked up from reference TRBV5-4 and TRBJ2-5): ETGVTQSPTHLIKTRGQQVTLRCSSQSGHNTVSWYQQALGQGPQFIFQYYREEENGRGNFPPRFSGLQFPNYSSELNVNALELDDSALYLCASSLVLGSEAQYFGPGTRLLVL.

This clonotype occurred many times. This chain joins TRBV18 and TRBJ2-5, with D possibly called TRBD1 or TRBD2 (5 bases each). This CDR3 has 13 amino acids. V was pared by 4 bases and J by 2 bases, with 8 bases between. Germline V gives CDR1 KGHSH, CDR2 LQKENI. The CDR3 reads CASSRGVQETQYF. Here the CDR3 DNA reads TGTGCCAGCTCACGAGGGGTGCAAGAGACCCAGTACTTC.

This clonotype was seen at least ten times. The chain employs TRBV12-3 or TRBV12-4 and TRBJ1-5, with 7 bases fitting TRBD1. This CDR3 is 18 amino acids long. The junction had 11 bases not matched to a gene; V was cut back by 3 bases and J by 0 bases. The CDR3 region is CASSFQGGRRYSNQPQHF. CDR3 DNA: TGTGCCAGCAGTTTCCAAGGGGGCCGCCGGTATAGCAATCAGCCCCAGCATTTT.

This clonotype occurred a few times. In DNA, the CDR3 is TGTGCCAGCAGCTTAGCGTTGGGGGGGCGCCCTGGAAACACCATATATTTT. It specifies CASSLALGGRPGNTIYF. The chain joins TRBV7-9 to TRBJ1-3; maybe TRBD1 (6 bases). CDR3 length: 17 amino acids. The V gene's germline CDR1 is SEHNR and CDR2 FQNEAQ (reference sequence). Trimming removed 0 bases at V and 2 bases at J, with 14 bases between. The full variable domain, completed using reference TRBV7-9 and TRBJ1-3, is DTGVSQNPRHKITKRGQNVTFRCDPISEHNRLYWYRQTLGQGPEFLTYFQNEAQLEKSRLLSDRFSAERPKGSFSTLEIQRTEQGDSAMYLCASSLALGGRPGNTIYFGEGSWLTVV.

The chain links TRBV6-5 to TRBJ2-3, with TRBD1 matching over 9 bases. CDR3 length: 15 residues. CDR1 and CDR2 (germline): MNHEY, SVGAGI. Germline trimming cut 3 bases from V and 3 bases from J; bases unmatched to any gene: 4. The CDR3 here is CASSYLGTGTDTQYF. In nucleotides, the CDR3 is TGTGCCAGCAGTTATCTAGGGACAGGGACAGATACGCAGTATTTT.

This clonotype was recorded many times. The gene calls are TRBV20-1 and TRBJ1-6; no clear D. V lost 0 bases and J 6 bases, leaving 18 bases between the germline ends. The germline CDR1 and CDR2 sequences are DFQATT and SNEGSKA (reference sequence). This CDR3 contains 17 residues. The CDR3 reads CSARDLSPWESNSPLHF. DNA of the CDR3: TGCAGTGCTAGAGACCTATCCCCCTGGGAGAGTAATTCACCCCTCCACTTT.

This clonotype was observed at least ten times. The gene calls are TRBV7-3 and TRBJ2-5; 7 bases line up with TRBD1. In germline, CDR1 is SGHTA, CDR2 FQGTGA. This CDR3 is 14 amino acids long. V gave up 6 bases and J gave up 4 bases; unmatched junction bases: 8. CDR3 DNA: TGTGCCAGCAGTACAGGGGCGAGGGGAGAGACCCAGTACTTC. Protein: CASSTGARGETQYF.

This clonotype was observed many times. The rearrangement links TRBV7-3 to TRBJ2-7; 7 nucleotides match TRBD2. Germline CDR1 and CDR2: SGHTA and FQGTGA. The CDR3 consists of 15 residues. The V segment lost 8 bases and the J segment 5 bases; nucleotides outside the gene matches: 15. The CDR3 here is CASGPGGPRSDEQYF. CDR3 in DNA: TGTGCCAGCGGACCGGGGGGACCCCGGTCGGACGAGCAGTACTTC.

This clonotype has a count of ten or more. The rearrangement uses TRBV6-1 and TRBJ1-4; unclear D gene. Germline CDR1 reads MNHNS; CDR2 reads SASEGT. This CDR3 has 11 residues. The V end lost 4 bases, the J end lost 7 bases, and 4 bases lay between the germline ends. CDR3 amino acids: CASSAPEKLFF. The CDR3 nucleotides read TGTGCCAGCAGTGCCCCTGAAAAACTGTTTTTT.

This clonotype was seen repeatedly, ten times or more. The chain is built from TRBV27 and TRBJ2-1, with D tentatively TRBD2 (6 bases). CDR3 length: 16 amino acids. Trimming left V 6 bases short and J 2 bases short, with 17 bases between. Germline V CDR1 and CDR2: MNHEY, SMNVEV (reference sequence). This chain's CDR3 is CASSPYSGYPYNEQFF. DNA for the CDR3: TGTGCCAGCAGCCCCTATAGCGGATATCCCTACAATGAGCAGTTCTTC.

In this sample, this clonotype turned up many times. This chain uses TRBV18 with TRBJ2-7; D is unresolved. Germline V gene data show CDR1 as KGHSH and CDR2 as LQKENI. The CDR3 length is 14 residues. With 2 bases removed from V and 3 bases from J, the gap between germline ends came to 11 bases. DNA of the CDR3: TGTGCCAGCTCACCAAGGGAAGGTCGCTACGAGCAGTACTTC. Translation gives CASSPREGRYEQYF.

The sample holds a few counts of this clonotype. The CDR3 spells CASGLGTTAAGYTF. CDR3 bases: TGTGCTAGTGGTTTGGGGACTACTGCGGCTGGCTACACCTTC. The V gene is TRBV12-5, the J gene TRBJ1-2; no reliable D call. Germline loops: CDR1 LGHNT, CDR2 FRNRAP. This CDR3 has 14 residues. Trimming left V 1 base short and J 7 bases short, with 13 bases between.

This clonotype was seen at least ten times. V is TRBV12-3 or TRBV12-4 and J is TRBJ2-1; 9 positions match TRBD2. The CDR3 has 15 amino acids. V was clipped by 3 bases and J by 7 bases; unmatched bases: 7. The CDR3 nucleotides are TGTGCCAGCAGTTTCGGGGAGCGGGAGGTGAATGAGCAGTTCTTC. It specifies CASSFGEREVNEQFF.

The table lists this clonotype with many counts. CDR3 sequence reads: CASSTTSLKVGLNTEAFF. The CDR3 nucleotides read TGTGCCAGTAGTACAACGTCCCTGAAGGTGGGACTGAACACTGAAGCTTTCTTT. The J gene is TRBJ1-1, the V gene TRBV19; possible D gene TRBD1, 5 bases. The length of the CDR3 is 18 residues. Trimming stripped 4 bases from V and 0 bases from J, with 21 bases between. Germline V gives CDR1 LNHDA, CDR2 SQIVND (reference sequence). Based on the CDR3 plus reference TRBV19 and TRBJ1-1, the full variable domain is DGGITQSPKYLFRKEGQNVTLSCEQNLNHDAMYWYRQDPGQGLRLIYYSQIVNDFQKGDIAEGYSVSREKKESFPLTVTSAQKNPTAFYLCASSTTSLKVGLNTEAFFGQGTRLTVV.

Many counts were recorded for this clonotype. J is TRBJ2-3 and V is TRBV5-1; D is ambiguous. Between the trimmed V and J ends, which lost 4 bases and 0 bases, there was a span of 9 bases. There are 14 residues in the CDR3. Germline values: CDR1 SGHRS, CDR2 YFSETQ. Here the CDR3 reads CASSPSPSTDTQYF. Written as DNA, the CDR3 is TGCGCCAGCAGCCCATCCCCAAGCACAGATACGCAGTATTTT.

This clonotype was counted many times. V is TRBV20-1 and J is TRBJ1-1; 8 bases match TRBD1. The V and J ends lost 3 bases and 3 bases, in that order; junction bases with no gene match: 9. The CDR3 spans 15 residues. Germline values: CDR1 DFQATT, CDR2 SNEGSKA (reference sequence). The chain's CDR3 is CSASTLGQGHTEAFF. CDR3 sequence (DNA): TGCAGTGCTAGTACTTTAGGACAGGGTCACACTGAAGCTTTCTTT.

This clonotype has a handful of counts. V gene TRBV19 combines with J gene TRBJ2-7; a possible D gene is TRBD1 (6 bases). The germline CDR1 and CDR2 sequences are LNHDA and SQIVND (reference sequence). Trimming shortened V by 0 bases and J by 0 bases, and 15 bases separated the two germline ends. The CDR3 is 17 residues long. The CDR3 DNA follows: TGTGCCAGTAGTATAGAGGCAGGGGCCACTACCTCCTACGAGCAGTACTTC. This sequence encodes CASSIEAGATTSYEQYF.